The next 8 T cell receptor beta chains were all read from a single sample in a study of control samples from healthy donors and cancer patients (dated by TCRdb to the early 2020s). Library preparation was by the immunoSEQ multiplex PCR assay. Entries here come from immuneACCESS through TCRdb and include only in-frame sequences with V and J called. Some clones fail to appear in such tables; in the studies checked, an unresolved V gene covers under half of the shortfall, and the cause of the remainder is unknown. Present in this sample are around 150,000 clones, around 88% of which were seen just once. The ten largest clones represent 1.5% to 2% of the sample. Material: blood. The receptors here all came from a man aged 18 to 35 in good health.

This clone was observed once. CDR3 protein: CASSLVAGRNEKLFF. DNA for the CDR3: TGTGCCAGCAGCTTAGTAGCAGGTCGTAATGAAAAACTGTTTTTT. This rearrangement joins TRBV7-8 to TRBJ1-4; D is ambiguous. This CDR3 has 15 residues. Germline V gives CDR1 SGHVS, CDR2 FQNEAQ. V was cut by 1 base and J by 4 bases, with 10 bases left in between.

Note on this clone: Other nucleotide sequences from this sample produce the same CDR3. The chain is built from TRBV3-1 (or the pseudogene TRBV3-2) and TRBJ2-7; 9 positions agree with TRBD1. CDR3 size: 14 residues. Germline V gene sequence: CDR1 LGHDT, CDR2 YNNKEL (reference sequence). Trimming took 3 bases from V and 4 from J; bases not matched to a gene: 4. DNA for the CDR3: TGTGCCAGCAGCCAGGGACAGGGAGGATACGAGCAGTACTTC. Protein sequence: CASSQGQGGYEQYF.

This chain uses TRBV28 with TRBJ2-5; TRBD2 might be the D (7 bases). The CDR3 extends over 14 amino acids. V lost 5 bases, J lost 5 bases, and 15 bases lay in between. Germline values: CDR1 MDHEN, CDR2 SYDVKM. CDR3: CASSPFGGAETQYF. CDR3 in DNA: TGTGCCAGCAGTCCCTTTGGGGGGGCGGAGACCCAGTACTTC.

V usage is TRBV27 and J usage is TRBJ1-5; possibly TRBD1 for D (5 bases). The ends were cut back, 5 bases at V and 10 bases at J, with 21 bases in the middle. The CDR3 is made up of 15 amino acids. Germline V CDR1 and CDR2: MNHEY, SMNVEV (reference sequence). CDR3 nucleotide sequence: TGTGCCAGCAGTCTGAGGGGTGGGGGGTTTTATCCCCAGCATTTT. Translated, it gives CASSLRGGGFYPQHF.

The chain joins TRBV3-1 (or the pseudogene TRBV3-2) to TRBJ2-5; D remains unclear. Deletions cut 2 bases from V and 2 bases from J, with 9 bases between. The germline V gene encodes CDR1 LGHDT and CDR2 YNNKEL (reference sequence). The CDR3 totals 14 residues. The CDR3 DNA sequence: TGTGCCAGCAGCCAATGGGCACGTCAAGAGACCCAGTACTTC. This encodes CASSQWARQETQYF.

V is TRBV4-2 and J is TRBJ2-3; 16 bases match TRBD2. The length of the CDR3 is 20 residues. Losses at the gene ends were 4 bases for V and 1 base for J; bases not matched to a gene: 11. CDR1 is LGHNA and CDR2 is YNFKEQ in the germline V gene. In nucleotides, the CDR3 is TGTGCCAGCAGCCCGGGCCTGGGACTAGCGGGGGGGTTAGGCACAGATACGCAGTATTTT. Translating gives CASSPGLGLAGGLGTDTQYF.

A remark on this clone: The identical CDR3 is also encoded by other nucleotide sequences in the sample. The CDR3 DNA reads as TGCGCCAGCAGCCAAGATTGGGCAGGGGGTCTACCCGGGGAGCTGTTTTTT. Protein sequence: CASSQDWAGGLPGELFF. The chain recombines TRBV4-3 with TRBJ2-2; 7 bases line up with TRBD1. V lost 0 bases, J lost 6 bases, and 10 bases stayed unmatched. From germline, CDR1 is LGHNA and CDR2 YSLEER. The CDR3 covers 17 residues.

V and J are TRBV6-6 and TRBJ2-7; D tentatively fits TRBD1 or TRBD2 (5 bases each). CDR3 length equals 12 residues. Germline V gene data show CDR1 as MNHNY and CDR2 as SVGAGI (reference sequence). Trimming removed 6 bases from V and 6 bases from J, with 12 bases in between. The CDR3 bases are TGTGCCAGCAGGGACGGGGCTGGCGAGCAGTACTTC. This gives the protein CASRDGAGEQYF.